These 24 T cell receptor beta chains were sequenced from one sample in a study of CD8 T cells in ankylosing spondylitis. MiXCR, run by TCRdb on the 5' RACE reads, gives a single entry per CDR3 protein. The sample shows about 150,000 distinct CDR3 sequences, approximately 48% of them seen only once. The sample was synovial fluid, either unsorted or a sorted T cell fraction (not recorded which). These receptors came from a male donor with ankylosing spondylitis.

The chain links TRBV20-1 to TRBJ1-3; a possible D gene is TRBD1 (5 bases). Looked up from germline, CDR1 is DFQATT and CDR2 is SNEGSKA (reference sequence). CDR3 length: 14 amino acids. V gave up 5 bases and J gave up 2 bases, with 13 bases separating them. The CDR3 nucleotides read TGCAGTGCTCGGCAGGGTTTTCCTGGAAACACCATATATTTT. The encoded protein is CSARQGFPGNTIYF.

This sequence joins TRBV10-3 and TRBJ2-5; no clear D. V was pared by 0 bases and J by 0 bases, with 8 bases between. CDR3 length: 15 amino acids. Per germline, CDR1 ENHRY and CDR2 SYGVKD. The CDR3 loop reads CAISESLGHQETQYF. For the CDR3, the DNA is TGTGCCATCAGTGAGTCGTTGGGTCACCAAGAGACCCAGTACTTC.

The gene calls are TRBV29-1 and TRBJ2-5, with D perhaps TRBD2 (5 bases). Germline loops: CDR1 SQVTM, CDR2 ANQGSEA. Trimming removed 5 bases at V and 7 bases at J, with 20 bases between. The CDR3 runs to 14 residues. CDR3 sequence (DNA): TGCAGCGTTTATTCCGGCCCCGAGGGATGGACCCAGTACTTC. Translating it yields CSVYSGPEGWTQYF.

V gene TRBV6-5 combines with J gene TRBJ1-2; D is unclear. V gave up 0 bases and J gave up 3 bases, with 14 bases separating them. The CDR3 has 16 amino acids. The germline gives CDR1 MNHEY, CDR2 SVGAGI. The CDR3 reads CASSYSSVAVDYGYTF. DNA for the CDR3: TGTGCCAGCAGTTACTCGAGTGTAGCGGTGGACTATGGCTACACCTTC.

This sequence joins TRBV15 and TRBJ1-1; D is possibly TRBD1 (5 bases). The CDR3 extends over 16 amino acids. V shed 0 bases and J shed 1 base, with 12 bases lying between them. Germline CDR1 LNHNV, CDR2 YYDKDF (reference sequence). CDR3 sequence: CATSRDLRQPNTEAFF. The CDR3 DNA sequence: TGTGCCACCAGCAGAGATCTGAGACAGCCGAACACTGAAGCTTTCTTT.

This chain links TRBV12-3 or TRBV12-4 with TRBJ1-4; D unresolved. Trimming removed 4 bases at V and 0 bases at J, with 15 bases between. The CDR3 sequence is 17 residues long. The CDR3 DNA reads TGTGCCAGCAGTTCCGACCTACAGTCTTCAACTAATGAAAAACTGTTTTTT. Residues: CASSSDLQSSTNEKLFF.

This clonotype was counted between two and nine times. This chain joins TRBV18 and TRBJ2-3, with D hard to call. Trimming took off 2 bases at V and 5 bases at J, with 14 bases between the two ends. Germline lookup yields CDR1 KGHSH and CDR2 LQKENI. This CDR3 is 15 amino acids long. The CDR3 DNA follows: TGTGCCAGCTCACCAAGACTCTACCCCAGAGATACGCAGTATTTT. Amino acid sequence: CASSPRLYPRDTQYF.

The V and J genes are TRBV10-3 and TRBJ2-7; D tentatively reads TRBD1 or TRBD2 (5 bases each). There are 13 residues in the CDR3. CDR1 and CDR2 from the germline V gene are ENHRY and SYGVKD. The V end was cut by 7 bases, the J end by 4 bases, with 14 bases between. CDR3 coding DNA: TGTGCCATCAAAGTCCCGGGGACGTACGAGCAGTACTTC. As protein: CAIKVPGTYEQYF.

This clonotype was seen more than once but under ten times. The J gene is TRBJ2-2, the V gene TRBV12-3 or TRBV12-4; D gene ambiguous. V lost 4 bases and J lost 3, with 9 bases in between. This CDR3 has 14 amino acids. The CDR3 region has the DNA TGTGCCAGCAGTTATCTCCAATACACCGGGGAGCTGTTTTTT. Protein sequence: CASSYLQYTGELFF.

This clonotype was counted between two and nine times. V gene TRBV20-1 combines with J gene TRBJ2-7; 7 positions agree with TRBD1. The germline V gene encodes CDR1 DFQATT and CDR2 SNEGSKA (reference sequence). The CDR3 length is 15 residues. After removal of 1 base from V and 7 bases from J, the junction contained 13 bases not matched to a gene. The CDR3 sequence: CSARAKQGTVVEQYF. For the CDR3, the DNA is TGCAGTGCTAGAGCAAAACAGGGGACGGTGGTGGAGCAGTACTTC.

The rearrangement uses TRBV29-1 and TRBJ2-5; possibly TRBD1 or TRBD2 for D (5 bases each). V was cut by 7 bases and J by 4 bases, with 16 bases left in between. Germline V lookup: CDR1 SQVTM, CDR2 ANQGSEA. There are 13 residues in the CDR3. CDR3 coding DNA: TGCAGCGCCTGGACCCCTGGGGGAGAGACCCAGTACTTC. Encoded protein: CSAWTPGGETQYF.

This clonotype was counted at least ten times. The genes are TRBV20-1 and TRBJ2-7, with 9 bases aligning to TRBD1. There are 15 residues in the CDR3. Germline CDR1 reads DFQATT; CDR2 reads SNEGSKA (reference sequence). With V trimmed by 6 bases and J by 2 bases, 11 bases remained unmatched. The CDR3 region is CSAHQRDRDPYEQYF. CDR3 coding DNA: TGCAGTGCCCACCAACGGGACAGGGACCCCTACGAGCAGTACTTC.

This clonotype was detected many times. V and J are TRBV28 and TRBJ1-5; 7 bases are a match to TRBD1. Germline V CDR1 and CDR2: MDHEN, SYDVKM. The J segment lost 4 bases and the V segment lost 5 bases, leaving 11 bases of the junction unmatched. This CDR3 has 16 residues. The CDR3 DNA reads TGTGCCAGCAGTGCCTCGACAGGGTTCCGGAATCAGCCCCAGCATTTT. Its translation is CASSASTGFRNQPQHF.

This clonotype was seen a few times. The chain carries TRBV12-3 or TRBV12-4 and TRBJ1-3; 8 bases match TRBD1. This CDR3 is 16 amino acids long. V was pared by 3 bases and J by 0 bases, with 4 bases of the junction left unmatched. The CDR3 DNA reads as TGTGCCAGCAGTTTCAGGGGGCCTAGCTCTGGAAACACCATATATTTT. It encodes CASSFRGPSSGNTIYF.

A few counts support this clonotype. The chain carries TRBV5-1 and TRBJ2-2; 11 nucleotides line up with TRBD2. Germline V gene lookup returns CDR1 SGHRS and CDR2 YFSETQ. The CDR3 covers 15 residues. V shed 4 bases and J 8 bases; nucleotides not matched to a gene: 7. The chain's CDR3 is CASSPGTSGSGELFF. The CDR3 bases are TGCGCCAGCAGCCCCGGGACTAGCGGATCGGGGGAGCTGTTTTTT.

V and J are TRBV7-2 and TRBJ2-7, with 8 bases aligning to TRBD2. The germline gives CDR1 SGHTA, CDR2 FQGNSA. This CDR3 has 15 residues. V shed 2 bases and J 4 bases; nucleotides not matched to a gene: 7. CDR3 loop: CASSLWLAGGYEQYF. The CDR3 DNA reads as TGTGCCAGCAGCTTATGGCTAGCGGGTGGTTACGAGCAGTACTTC.

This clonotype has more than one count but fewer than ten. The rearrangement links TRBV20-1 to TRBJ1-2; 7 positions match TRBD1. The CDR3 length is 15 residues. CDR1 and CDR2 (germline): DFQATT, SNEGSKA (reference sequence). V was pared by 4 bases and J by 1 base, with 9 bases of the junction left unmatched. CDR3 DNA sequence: TGCAGTGCTACACCGGGACAGTCTCTTAACTATGGCTACACCTTC. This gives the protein CSATPGQSLNYGYTF.

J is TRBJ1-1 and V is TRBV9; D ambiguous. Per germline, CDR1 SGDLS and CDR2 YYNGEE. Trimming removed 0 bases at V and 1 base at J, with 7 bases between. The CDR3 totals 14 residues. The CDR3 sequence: CASSVDVGNTEAFF. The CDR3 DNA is TGTGCCAGCAGCGTAGACGTTGGGAACACTGAAGCTTTCTTT.

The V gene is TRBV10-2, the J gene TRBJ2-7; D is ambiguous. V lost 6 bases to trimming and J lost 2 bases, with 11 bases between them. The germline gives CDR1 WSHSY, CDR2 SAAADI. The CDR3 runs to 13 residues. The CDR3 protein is CASSAGQAYEQYF. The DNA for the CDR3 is TGCGCCAGCAGCGCCGGGCAGGCCTACGAGCAGTACTTC.

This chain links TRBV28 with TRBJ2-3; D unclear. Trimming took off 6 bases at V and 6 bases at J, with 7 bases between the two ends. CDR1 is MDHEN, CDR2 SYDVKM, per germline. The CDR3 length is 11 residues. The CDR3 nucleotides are TGTGCCAGCAGCATCATTGATACGCAGTATTTT. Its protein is CASSIIDTQYF. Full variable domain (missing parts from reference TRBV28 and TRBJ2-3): DVKVTQSSRYLVKRTGEKVFLECVQDMDHENMFWYRQDPGLGLRLIYFSYDVKMKEKGDIPEGYSVSREKKERFSLILESASTNQTSMYLCASSIIDTQYFGPGTRLTVL.

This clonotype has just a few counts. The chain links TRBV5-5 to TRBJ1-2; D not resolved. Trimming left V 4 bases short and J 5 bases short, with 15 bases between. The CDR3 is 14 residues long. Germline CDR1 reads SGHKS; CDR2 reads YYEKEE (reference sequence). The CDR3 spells CASSPTLISYGYTF. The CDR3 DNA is TGTGCCAGCAGCCCGACTCTCATTTCTTATGGCTACACCTTC. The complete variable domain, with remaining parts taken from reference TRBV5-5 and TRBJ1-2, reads DAGVTQSPTHLIKTRGQQVTLRCSPISGHKSVSWYQQVLGQGPQFIFQYYEKEERGRGNFPDRFSARQFPNYSSELNVNALLLGDSALYLCASSPTLISYGYTFGSGTRLTVV.

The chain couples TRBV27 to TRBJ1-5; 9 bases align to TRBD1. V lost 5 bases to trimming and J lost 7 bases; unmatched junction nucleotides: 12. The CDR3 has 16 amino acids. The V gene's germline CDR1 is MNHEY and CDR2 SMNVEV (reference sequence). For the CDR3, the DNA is TGTGCCAGCAGTCCAGGGACAGGGCTTGGTTACCAGCCCCAGCATTTT. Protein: CASSPGTGLGYQPQHF.

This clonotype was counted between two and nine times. CDR3 residues: CASSLGVSSGSYEQYF. The CDR3 region has the DNA TGTGCCAGCAGTTTAGGGGTGTCCTCAGGCTCCTACGAGCAGTACTTC. The chain links TRBV28 to TRBJ2-7, with unresolved D. V was trimmed by 2 bases and J by 0 bases, leaving 14 bases between them. CDR3 length: 16 amino acids. CDR1 is MDHEN, CDR2 SYDVKM, per germline.

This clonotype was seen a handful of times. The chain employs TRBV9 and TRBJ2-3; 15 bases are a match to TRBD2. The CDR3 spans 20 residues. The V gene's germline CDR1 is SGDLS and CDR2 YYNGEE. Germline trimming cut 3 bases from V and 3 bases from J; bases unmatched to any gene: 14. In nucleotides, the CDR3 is TGTGCCAGCAGCGACCGAAGCGGACTAGCGGGAGGGGTAAGAACAGATACGCAGTATTTT. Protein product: CASSDRSGLAGGVRTDTQYF.